Below, one TCR beta chain is given with its context. Antigen specificity is unknown. This sample is part of a study of cytomegalovirus exposure and HLA in healthy donors. Study-wide results and limits: Published work reported that the classifier diagnosed cytomegalovirus status with high specificity and sensitivity. An Asian-associated ancestry cluster reportedly showed fewer N-insertions than the approximately 670-donor mean in a later analysis. In an earlier analysis, about 87% or about 30%: the productive usage of most TCR beta V segments. The authors enumerated around 150 TCR beta chains as linked to cytomegalovirus.

60 Vbeta and 13 Jbeta primers were used in PCR. The assay was immunoSEQ multiplex PCR, and TCRdb's table has in-frame clones only and misses some. The top ten hold 2.5% to 3.5% of the sample, which has roughly 140,000 clones, over 65% seen once. This TCR derives from a man aged 35-49 years in good health and CMV-seropositive. Material for sequencing was PBMCs.

The CDR3, as DNA: TGTGCCAGCAGCCCTCCGGGAGGGAGCTCCTATAATTCACCCCTCCACTTT. Its protein is CASSPPGGSSYNSPLHF. The V gene is TRBV7-9, the J gene TRBJ1-6; no firm D call. V was pared by 5 bases and J by 0 bases, with 14 bases between. There are 17 residues in the CDR3. In germline, CDR1 is SEHNR, CDR2 FQNEAQ (reference sequence).